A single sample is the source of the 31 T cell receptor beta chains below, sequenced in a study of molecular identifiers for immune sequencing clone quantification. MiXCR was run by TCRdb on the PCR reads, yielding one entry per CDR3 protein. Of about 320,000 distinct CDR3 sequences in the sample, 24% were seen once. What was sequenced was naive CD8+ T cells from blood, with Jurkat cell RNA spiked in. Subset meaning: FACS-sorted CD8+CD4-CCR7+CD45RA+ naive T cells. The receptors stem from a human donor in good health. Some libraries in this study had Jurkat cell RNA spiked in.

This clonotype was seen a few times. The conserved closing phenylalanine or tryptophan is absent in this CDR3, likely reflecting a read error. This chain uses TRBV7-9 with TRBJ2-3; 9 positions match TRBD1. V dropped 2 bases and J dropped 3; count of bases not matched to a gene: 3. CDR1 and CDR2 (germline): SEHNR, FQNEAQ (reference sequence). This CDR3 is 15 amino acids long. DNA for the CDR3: TGTGCCAGCAGCTTATCCGGGACAGGGACAGATACGCAGTATTCT. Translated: CASSLSGTGTDTQYS.

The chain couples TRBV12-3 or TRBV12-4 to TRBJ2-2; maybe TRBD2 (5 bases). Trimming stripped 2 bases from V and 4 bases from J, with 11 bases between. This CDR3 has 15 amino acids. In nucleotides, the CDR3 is TGTGCCAGCAGTTTATCTGAGCTAGCCACCGGGGAGCTGTTTTTT. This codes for CASSLSELATGELFF.

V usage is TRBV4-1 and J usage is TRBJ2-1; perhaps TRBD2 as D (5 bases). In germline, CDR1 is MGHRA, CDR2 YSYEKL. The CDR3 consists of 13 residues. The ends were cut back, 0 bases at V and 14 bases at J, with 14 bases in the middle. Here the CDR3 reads CASSQEMPDGKFF. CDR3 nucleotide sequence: TGCGCCAGCAGCCAAGAGATGCCCGACGGGAAGTTCTTC.

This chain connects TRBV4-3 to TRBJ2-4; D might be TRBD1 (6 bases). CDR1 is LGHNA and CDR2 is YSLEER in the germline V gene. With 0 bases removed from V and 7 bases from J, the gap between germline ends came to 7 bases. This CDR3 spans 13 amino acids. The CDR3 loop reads CASSQDRGNIQYF. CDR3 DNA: TGCGCCAGCAGCCAAGACAGGGGTAACATTCAGTACTTC.

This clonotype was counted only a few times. The CDR3 DNA reads TGTGCCAGCACTTACAGGGGGGGGATGAACACTGAAGCTTTCTTT. It specifies CASTYRGGMNTEAFF. The chain employs TRBV13 and TRBJ1-1; the match to TRBD1 covers 8 bases. V lost 7 bases and J lost 0; bases outside the gene matches: 7. The CDR3 is 15 amino acids. CDR1 is PRHDT and CDR2 is FYEKMQ in the germline V gene (reference sequence). Based on the CDR3 plus reference TRBV13 and TRBJ1-1, the full variable domain is AAGVIQSPRHLIKEKRETATLKCYPIPRHDTVYWYQQGPGQDPQFLISFYEKMQSDKGSIPDRFSAQQFSDYHSELNMSSLELGDSALYFCASTYRGGMNTEAFFGQGTRLTVV.

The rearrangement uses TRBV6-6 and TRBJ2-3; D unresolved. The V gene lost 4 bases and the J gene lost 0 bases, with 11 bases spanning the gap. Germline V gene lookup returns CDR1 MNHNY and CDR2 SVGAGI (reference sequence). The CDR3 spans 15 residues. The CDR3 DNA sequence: TGTGCCAGCAGTTCGGCCCTGCTGAGCACAGATACGCAGTATTTT. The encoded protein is CASSSALLSTDTQYF.

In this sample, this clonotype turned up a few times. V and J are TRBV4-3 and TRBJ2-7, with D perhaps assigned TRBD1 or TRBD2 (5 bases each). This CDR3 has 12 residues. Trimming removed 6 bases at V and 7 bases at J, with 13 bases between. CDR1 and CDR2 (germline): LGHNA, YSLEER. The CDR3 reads CASSRGDGEQYF. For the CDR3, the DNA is TGCGCCAGCAGTAGAGGGGATGGGGAGCAGTACTTC.

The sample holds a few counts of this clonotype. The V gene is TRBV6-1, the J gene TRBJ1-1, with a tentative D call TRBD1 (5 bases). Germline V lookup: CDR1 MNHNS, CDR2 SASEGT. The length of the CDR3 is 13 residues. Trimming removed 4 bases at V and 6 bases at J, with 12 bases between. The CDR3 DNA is TGTGCCAGCAGTGTTTACAGGTGGGCTGAAGCTTTCTTT. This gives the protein CASSVYRWAEAFF.

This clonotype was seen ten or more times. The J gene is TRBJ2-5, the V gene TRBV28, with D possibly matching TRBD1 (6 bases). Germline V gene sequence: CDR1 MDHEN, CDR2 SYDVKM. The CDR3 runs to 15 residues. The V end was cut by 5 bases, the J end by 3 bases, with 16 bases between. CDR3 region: CASSPEDRFEETQYF. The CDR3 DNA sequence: TGTGCCAGCAGTCCCGAGGACAGATTCGAAGAGACCCAGTACTTC.

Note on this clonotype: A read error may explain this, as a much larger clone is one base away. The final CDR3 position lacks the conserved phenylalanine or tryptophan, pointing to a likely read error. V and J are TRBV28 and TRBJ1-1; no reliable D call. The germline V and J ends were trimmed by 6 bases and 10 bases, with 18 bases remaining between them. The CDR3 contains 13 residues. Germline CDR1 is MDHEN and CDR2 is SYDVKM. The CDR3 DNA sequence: TGTGCCAGCAGCACCGGCGCGGAAGGAAGAGCTTTCCTT. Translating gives CASSTGAEGRAFL.

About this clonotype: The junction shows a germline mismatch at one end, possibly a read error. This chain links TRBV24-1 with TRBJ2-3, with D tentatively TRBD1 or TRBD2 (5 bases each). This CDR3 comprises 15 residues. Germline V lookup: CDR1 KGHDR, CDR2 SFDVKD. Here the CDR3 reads CAISDGGLRTDTQYF. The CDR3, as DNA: TGTGCCATCAGTGATGGGGGTCTGCGCACAGATACGCAGTATTTT.

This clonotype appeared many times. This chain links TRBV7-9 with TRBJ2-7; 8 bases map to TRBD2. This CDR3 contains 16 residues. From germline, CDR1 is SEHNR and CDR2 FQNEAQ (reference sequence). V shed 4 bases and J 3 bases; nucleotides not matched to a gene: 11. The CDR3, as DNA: TGTGCCAGCAGCTCGCCTCTCATAGCGGGGAGCTACGAGCAGTACTTC. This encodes CASSSPLIAGSYEQYF. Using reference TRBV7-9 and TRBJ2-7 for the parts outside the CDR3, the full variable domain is DTGVSQNPRHKITKRGQNVTFRCDPISEHNRLYWYRQTLGQGPEFLTYFQNEAQLEKSRLLSDRFSAERPKGSFSTLEIQRTEQGDSAMYLCASSSPLIAGSYEQYFGPGTRLTVT.

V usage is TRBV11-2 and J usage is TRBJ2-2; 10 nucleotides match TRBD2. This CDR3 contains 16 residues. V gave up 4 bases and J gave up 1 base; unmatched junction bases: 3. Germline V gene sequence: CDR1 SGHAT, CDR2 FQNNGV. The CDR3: CASSSTSGKNTGELFF. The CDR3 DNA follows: TGTGCCAGCAGCTCAACTAGCGGGAAGAACACCGGGGAGCTGTTTTTT.

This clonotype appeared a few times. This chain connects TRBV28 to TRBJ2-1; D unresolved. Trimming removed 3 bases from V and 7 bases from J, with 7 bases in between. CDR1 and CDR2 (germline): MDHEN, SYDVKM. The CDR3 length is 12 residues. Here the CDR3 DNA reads TGTGCCAGCAGTTTTAGGGTAAATGAGCAGTTCTTC. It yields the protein CASSFRVNEQFF.

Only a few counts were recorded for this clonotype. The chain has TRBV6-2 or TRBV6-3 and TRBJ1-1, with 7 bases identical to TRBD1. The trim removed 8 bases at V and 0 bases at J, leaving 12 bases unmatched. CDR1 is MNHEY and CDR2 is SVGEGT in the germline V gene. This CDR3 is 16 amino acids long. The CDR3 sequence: CASAISRQGVNTEAFF. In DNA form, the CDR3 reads TGTGCCAGCGCTATCTCCCGACAGGGAGTGAACACTGAAGCTTTCTTT.

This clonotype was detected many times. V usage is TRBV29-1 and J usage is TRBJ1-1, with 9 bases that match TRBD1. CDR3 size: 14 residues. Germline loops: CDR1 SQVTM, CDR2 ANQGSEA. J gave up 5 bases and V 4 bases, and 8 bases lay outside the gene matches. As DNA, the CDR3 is TGCAGCGTTGGTGGGGGACAGGGTGAAACTGAAGCTTTCTTT. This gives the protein CSVGGGQGETEAFF.

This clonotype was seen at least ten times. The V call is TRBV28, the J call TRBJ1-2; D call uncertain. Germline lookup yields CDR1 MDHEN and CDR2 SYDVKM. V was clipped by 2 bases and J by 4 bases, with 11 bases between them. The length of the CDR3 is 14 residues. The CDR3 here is CASSLGIVGYGYTF. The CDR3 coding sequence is TGTGCCAGCAGTTTAGGCATCGTCGGCTATGGCTACACCTTC.

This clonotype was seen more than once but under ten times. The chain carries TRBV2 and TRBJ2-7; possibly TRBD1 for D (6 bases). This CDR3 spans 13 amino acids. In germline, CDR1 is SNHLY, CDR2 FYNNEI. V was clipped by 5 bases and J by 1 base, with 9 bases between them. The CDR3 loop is CASSNRDSYEQYF. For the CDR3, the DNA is TGTGCCAGCAGTAACAGGGATTCCTACGAGCAGTACTTC.

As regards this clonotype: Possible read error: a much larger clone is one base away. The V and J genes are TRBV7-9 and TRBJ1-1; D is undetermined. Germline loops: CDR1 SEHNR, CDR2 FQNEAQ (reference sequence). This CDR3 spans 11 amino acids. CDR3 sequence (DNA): TGTGCCAGCAGCTTTGACACTAAAGCTTTCTTT. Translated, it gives CASSFDTKAFF. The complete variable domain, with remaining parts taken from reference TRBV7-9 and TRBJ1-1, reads DTGVSQNPRHKITKRGQNVTFRCDPISEHNRLYWYRQTLGQGPEFLTYFQNEAQLEKSRLLSDRFSAERPKGSFSTLEIQRTEQGDSAMYLCASSFDTKAFFGQGTRLTVV.

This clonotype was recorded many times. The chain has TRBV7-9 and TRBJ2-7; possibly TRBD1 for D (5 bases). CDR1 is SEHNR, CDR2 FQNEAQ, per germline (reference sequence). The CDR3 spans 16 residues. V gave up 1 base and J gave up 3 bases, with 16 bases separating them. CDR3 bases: TGTGCCAGCAGCTTAGAGTCGGGCAGACAGAGCTACGAGCAGTACTTC. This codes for CASSLESGRQSYEQYF.

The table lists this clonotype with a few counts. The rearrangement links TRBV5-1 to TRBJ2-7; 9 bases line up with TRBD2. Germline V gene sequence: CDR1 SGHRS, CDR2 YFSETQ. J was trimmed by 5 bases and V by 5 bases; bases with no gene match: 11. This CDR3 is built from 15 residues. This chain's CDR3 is CASRFSGSRGDEQYF. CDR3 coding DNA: TGCGCCAGCAGGTTTAGCGGGAGCCGAGGGGACGAGCAGTACTTC.

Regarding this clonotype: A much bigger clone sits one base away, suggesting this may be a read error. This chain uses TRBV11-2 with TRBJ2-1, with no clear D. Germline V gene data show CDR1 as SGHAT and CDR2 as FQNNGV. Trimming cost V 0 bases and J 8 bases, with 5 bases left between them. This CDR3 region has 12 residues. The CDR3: CASSLDHDEQFF. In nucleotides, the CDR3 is TGTGCCAGCAGCTTAGATCACGATGAGCAGTTCTTC.

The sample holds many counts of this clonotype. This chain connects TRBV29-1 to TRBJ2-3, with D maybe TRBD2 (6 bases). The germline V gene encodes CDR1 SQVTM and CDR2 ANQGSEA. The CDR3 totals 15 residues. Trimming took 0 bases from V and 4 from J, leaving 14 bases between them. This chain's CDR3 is CSVEDLSGVPDTQYF. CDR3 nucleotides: TGCAGCGTTGAAGATCTTTCGGGGGTCCCAGATACGCAGTATTTT.

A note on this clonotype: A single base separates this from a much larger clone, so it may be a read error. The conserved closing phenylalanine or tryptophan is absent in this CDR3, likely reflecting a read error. In DNA, the CDR3 is TGTGCCAGTAGCGCCCTGGGCAGTAGCACAGATACGCAGTATTTA. Its protein is CASSALGSSTDTQYL. The chain employs TRBV19 and TRBJ2-3; D gene uncertain. Trimming cost V 6 bases and J 0 bases, with 13 bases left between them. The germline gives CDR1 LNHDA, CDR2 SQIVND (reference sequence). This CDR3 contains 15 residues.

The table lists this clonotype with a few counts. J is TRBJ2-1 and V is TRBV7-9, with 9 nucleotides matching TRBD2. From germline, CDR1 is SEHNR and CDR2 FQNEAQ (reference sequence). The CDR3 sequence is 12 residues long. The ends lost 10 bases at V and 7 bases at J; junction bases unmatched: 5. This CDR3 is CATSSGNNEQFF. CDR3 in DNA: TGTGCCACCTCTAGCGGGAATAATGAGCAGTTCTTC.

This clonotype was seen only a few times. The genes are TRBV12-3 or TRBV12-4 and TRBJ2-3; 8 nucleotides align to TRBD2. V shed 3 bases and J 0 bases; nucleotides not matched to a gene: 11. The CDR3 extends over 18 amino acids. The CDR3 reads CASSLSSGGLSSTDTQYF. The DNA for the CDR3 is TGTGCCAGCAGTTTGTCAAGCGGGGGATTATCTAGCACAGATACGCAGTATTTT.

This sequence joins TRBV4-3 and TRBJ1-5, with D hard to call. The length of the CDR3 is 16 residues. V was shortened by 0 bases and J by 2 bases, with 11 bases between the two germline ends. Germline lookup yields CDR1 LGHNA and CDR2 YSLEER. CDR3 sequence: CASSQDRTYRNQPQHF. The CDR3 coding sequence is TGCGCCAGCAGCCAAGATCGGACGTACCGCAATCAGCCCCAGCATTTT.

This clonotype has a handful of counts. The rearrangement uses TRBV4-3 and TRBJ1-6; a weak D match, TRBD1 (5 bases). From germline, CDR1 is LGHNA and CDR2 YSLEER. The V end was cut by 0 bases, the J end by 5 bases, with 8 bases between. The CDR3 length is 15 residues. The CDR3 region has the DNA TGCGCCAGCAGCCAAGATTCAGGGAATAATTCACCCCTCCACTTT. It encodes CASSQDSGNNSPLHF.

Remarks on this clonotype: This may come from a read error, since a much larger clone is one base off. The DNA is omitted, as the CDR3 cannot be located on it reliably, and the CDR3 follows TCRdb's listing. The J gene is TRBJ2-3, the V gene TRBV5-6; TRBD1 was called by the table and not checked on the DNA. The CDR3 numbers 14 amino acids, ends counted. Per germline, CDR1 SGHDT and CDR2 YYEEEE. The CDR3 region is CASSWGRGANTQCF.

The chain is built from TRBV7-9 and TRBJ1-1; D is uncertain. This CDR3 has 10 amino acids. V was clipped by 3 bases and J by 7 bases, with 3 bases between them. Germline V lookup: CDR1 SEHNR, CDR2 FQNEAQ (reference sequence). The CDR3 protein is CASSFLEAFF. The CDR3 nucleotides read TGTGCCAGCAGCTTCCTTGAAGCTTTCTTT.

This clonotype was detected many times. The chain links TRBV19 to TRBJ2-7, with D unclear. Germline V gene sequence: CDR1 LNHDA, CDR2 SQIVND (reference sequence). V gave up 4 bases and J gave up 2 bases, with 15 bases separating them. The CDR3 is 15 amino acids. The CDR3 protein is CASSTPGDNAYEQYF. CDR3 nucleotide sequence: TGTGCCAGTAGTACCCCCGGTGATAACGCCTACGAGCAGTACTTC.